Listed below are T cell receptor beta chains from one sample, sequenced in a study of cytomegalovirus exposure and HLA in healthy donors. Using immunoSEQ multiplex PCR, the repertoire was profiled, and TCRdb retains in-frame clones only, with some absent. The repertoire consists of roughly 100,000 clones, with around 80% occurring once and the leading ten covering roughly 4.8%. Sample: PBMCs. The origin of the receptors is a man aged 30 to 45 in good health and CMV-seropositive. Each CDR3 is given with its conserved first and last residue. Fields, in order: J gene, V gene, CDR3 protein.

J gene: TRBJ2-1
V gene: TRBV7-6
CDR3 protein: CASSLLAGGPNEQFF

J gene: TRBJ1-2
V gene: TRBV6-5
CDR3 protein: CASTRTVNYGYTF

J gene: TRBJ1-5
V gene: TRBV7-2
CDR3 protein: CASSLLGGFQPQHF

J gene: TRBJ1-5
V gene: TRBV28
CDR3 protein: CASSLWRGSQPQHF

J gene: TRBJ1-4
V gene: TRBV5-6
CDR3 protein: CASSLDSGGGAEKLFF

J gene: TRBJ2-3
V gene: TRBV13
CDR3 protein: CASSSRDRVDTQYF

J gene: TRBJ2-3
V gene: TRBV7-2
CDR3 protein: CASLPTSGRYTQYF

J gene: TRBJ1-5
V gene: TRBV6-5
CDR3 protein: CASSYYRTGDQPQHF

J gene: .
V gene: TRBV6-1
CDR3 protein: CASSALRTGGSYEQYF

J gene: TRBJ1-1
V gene: TRBV14
CDR3 protein: CASSQDEHRDAWGTEAFF

J gene: TRBJ1-5
V gene: TRBV9
CDR3 protein: CASSITGGEGQPQHF

J gene: TRBJ2-7
V gene: TRBV6-5
CDR3 protein: CASSYSTSSYEQYF

J gene: TRBJ2-7
V gene: TRBV15
CDR3 protein: CATSRGLLSEQYF

J gene: TRBJ2-7
V gene: TRBV5-5
CDR3 protein: CASSFTSTPYEQYF

J gene: TRBJ2-5
V gene: TRBV11-3
CDR3 protein: CASSRTGAGTQYF

J gene: TRBJ2-1
V gene: TRBV4-2
CDR3 protein: CASSRVRGSSYNEQFF

J gene: TRBJ1-4
V gene: TRBV19
CDR3 protein: CASSHLQAGEKLFF

J gene: TRBJ2-1
V gene: TRBV11-2
CDR3 protein: CASSPGRRAGKSGEQFF

J gene: TRBJ1-4
V gene: TRBV7-9
CDR3 protein: CASSLEGARGEKLFF

J gene: TRBJ1-5
V gene: TRBV19
CDR3 protein: CASSSRTGGIGDNQPQHF

J gene: TRBJ1-1
V gene: TRBV4-3
CDR3 protein: CASSQEKGGTEAFF

J gene: TRBJ2-5
V gene: TRBV5-3
CDR3 protein: CASFSRADKGETQYF

J gene: TRBJ1-2
V gene: TRBV5-1
CDR3 protein: CASSRRTGHGYTF

J gene: TRBJ2-3
V gene: TRBV4-2
CDR3 protein: CASSQEGLAAEKQYF

J gene: TRBJ1-2
V gene: TRBV7-8
CDR3 protein: CASSFTPGQGYGYTF

J gene: TRBJ2-7
V gene: TRBV5-1
CDR3 protein: CASSPSQQAYEQYF

J gene: TRBJ1-1
V gene: TRBV5-1
CDR3 protein: CASSLDPGLVTEAFF

J gene: TRBJ2-5
V gene: TRBV7-3
CDR3 protein: CASSLNAGGETQYF

J gene: TRBJ2-7
V gene: TRBV20-1
CDR3 protein: CSPTSGYEQYF

J gene: TRBJ1-3
V gene: TRBV5-1
CDR3 protein: CASSAGPTPGNTIYF

J gene: TRBJ1-1
V gene: TRBV28
CDR3 protein: CASSPLGGLYTEAFF

J gene: TRBJ2-2
V gene: TRBV15
CDR3 protein: CATSSSGGRGSGELFF

J gene: TRBJ1-2
V gene: TRBV29-1
CDR3 protein: CSVRDSQGYTF

J gene: TRBJ1-5
V gene: TRBV5-1
CDR3 protein: CASSLDRFQPQHF

J gene: TRBJ2-3
V gene: TRBV9
CDR3 protein: CASSPEGTGGTDTQYF

J gene: TRBJ2-5
V gene: TRBV7-6
CDR3 protein: CASSFSSSGITTQYF

J gene: TRBJ2-2
V gene: TRBV19
CDR3 protein: CASRGSGTSRTGELFF

J gene: TRBJ2-7
V gene: TRBV7-2
CDR3 protein: CASSLASGTGDF

J gene: TRBJ2-4
V gene: TRBV19
CDR3 protein: CASSSRQGIQYF

J gene: TRBJ2-4
V gene: TRBV19
CDR3 protein: CASSDKRGGGNIQYF

J gene: TRBJ2-5
V gene: TRBV7-9
CDR3 protein: CSSSRGTGSRETQYF

J gene: TRBJ2-5
V gene: TRBV6-1
CDR3 protein: CASSELWGGQETQYF

J gene: TRBJ2-7
V gene: TRBV25-1
CDR3 protein: CASSESKREPSYEQYF

J gene: TRBJ1-2
V gene: TRBV27
CDR3 protein: CASSLFPGLDYGYTF